Reported below is one TCR beta chain. This clone was observed a single time. This clone's antigen is unknown. The sample holds no much larger clone one base away, and base qualities are not on file. This entry belongs to a study of OX40 agonist ivuxolimab in advanced cancers. Concerning the study at large: The costimulatory receptor OX40 (CD134) was targeted by ivuxolimab, a fully human IgG2 agonistic monoclonal antibody. Intravenous ivuxolimab was administered to patients every 2 weeks at six dose levels: 0.01, 0.1, 0.3, 1.5, 3 and 10 mg/kg. Of the approximately 50 dose-escalation patients, hepatocellular carcinoma was present in about 20, melanoma in approximately 15, renal cell carcinoma in 9 and head and neck cancer in 9. The dose-escalation cohort was roughly 87% male with a mean age of approximately 60 years, ranging from about 20 to 85. Patients were allowed to have had prior anti-PD-1, anti-PD-L1 or anti-CTLA-4 therapy, and around two fifths of the dose-escalation patients had been treated with checkpoint inhibitors. Partial responses were achieved by three dose-escalation patients, of whom one had hepatocellular carcinoma and two had cutaneous melanoma. The point of sequencing TCRbeta in the periphery was to test whether ivuxolimab changed TCR sequence diversity and drove clonal T-cell expansion. The monotherapy dose-escalation portion (N of about 47 patients) of the phase I ivuxolimab trial is reported in the paper.

The trial excluded patients who had a history of autoimmune disease or who were on systemic immunosuppression. In every dose cohort, peripheral blood was drawn for TCR sequencing at baseline, cycle 4 day 1, and cycle 7 day 1. The samples were taken from a phase I, first-in-human, multicenter, open-label dose-escalation trial of ivuxolimab. Adults with locally advanced or metastatic melanoma, renal cell, hepatocellular, or head and neck squamous cell carcinoma were enrolled in the trial. Before TCR sequencing, CD4+ T cells and CD8+ T cells were sorted from peripheral blood as separate populations. Genomic DNA was extracted from sorted cells for sequencing of the TCRbeta CDR3 region. The immunoSEQ Assay was used for sequencing of TCRbeta CDR3 regions. The table was pulled from immuneACCESS by TCRdb, which kept in-frame rearrangements only. Such tables lose some clones; where checked, under half of the loss comes from unresolved V genes, and the rest has no known cause. This sample comprises 24,000 or so clones, roughly 93% of them detected only once. The ten largest clones represent about 50% of the sample.

The paper's findings and limits, for the study overall: Clonal expansion of both CD4+ and CD8+ blood T cells was observed from baseline to week 6 at doses 0.1 to 3.0 mg/kg. After ivuxolimab, more expanded clones were found on average in CD8+ T cells than in CD4+ T cells. In the 0.1-3.0 mg/kg groups, partial responders had among the lowest normalized peripheral clonal expansion, particularly in CD8+ T cells. The antigen specificity of the peripheral T cells that underwent clonal expansion was not determined. Low levels of normalized T-cell clonal expansion were also seen in some patients who did not respond.

Its CDR3 holds 14 amino acids, cysteine through phenylalanine. The entry retains the CDR3 DNA only, 42 bases that are in frame from base 1. Reading the germline V gene gives CDR1 KGHSH and CDR2 LQKENI. From V the trimming removes 5 bases and from J it removes 4 bases, while the gene matches leave 6 bases of the junction unaccounted for. This sequence uses TRBV18 and TRBJ2-3, and 7 junction bases match TRBD2. This specimen consisted of CD4+ or CD8+ T cells sorted from blood, obtained in a trial of the OX40 agonist ivuxolimab. The source is an adult with an advanced solid tumor such as melanoma, head and neck, liver or kidney cancer. The CDR3 reads CASSGDYNADTQYF. The bases are TGTGCCAGCTCAGGGGACTATAACGCAGATACGCAGTATTTT.